Reported below is one TCR beta chain. Its antigen is undetermined. TCRdb keeps only in-frame clones here, not all; method: immunoSEQ multiplex PCR. The sample holds millions of clones, roughly 95% seen once. Cells designated naive CD8 were CD45RO-negative and were positively selected for CCR7, with terminally differentiated effector memory CD45RA+ cells excluded. All the donors were Caucasian adults who lived in Nashville, Tennessee. This entry comes from a study of shared clonotypes between healthy human individuals. Findings and caveats of the study: Sampling covered blood only; tissue repertoires likely differ.

The sequencing sample was made of naive CD8+ T cells sorted from blood. The TCR was taken from a man younger than 30 in good health.

CDR3 bases: TGTGCCAGCAGTAGGCAGGGGATTTATGGCTACACCTTC. Protein: CASSRQGIYGYTF. The chain joins TRBV6-5 to TRBJ1-2, with D possibly TRBD1 on 6 matching bases. The germline gives CDR1 MNHEY, CDR2 SVGAGI. This CDR3 has 13 amino acids. Trimming removed 5 bases at V and 5 bases at J, with 12 bases between.